This is a list of T cell receptor beta chains from one sample in a study of regulatory T cells in long-lasting Graves disease. TCRdb itself ran the multiplex PCR reads through MiXCR, one entry per CDR3 protein. The sample consists of around 400,000 distinct CDR3 sequences, over 12% of them appearing once. Separately, the same data were catalogued under a study of T cells in Graves' hyperthyroidism and ophthalmopathy.

The sample here was peripheral blood mononuclear cells (PBMCs), taken at new diagnosis, from a patient treated with antithyroid drugs. The receptors were gathered from a woman aged 40 to 55 with Graves disease. Each CDR3 is given with its conserved first and last residue. D genes are given only for firm matches. A clone size is listed for some rows: how often the clone was seen (once, few, many), or a class if it is expanded.

>TRBJ2-7|NA|many|TRBV6-5
TGTGCCAGCAGTTACGGACAGACTACCTACGAGCAGTACTTC
CASSYGQTTYEQYF
>TRBJ2-1|TRBD1|NA|TRBV18
TGTGCCAGCTCATCCGGACAGGGCTATGAGCAGTTCTTC
CASSSGQGYEQFF
>TRBJ1-6|NA|many|TRBV6-1
TGTGCCAGCAGCCAAGGAACTAATTCACCCCTCCACTTT
CASSQGTNSPLHF
>TRBJ2-2|NA|few|TRBV9
TGTGCCAGCAGCGACGACCCCACCGGGGAGCTGTTTTTT
CASSDDPTGELFF
>TRBJ2-1|TRBD2|many|TRBV5-6
TGTGCCAGCAGATTAGCGGGAGTCGGCTACAATGAGCAGTTCTTC
CASRLAGVGYNEQFF
>TRBJ2-3|NA|NA|TRBV15
TGTGCCACCGGCAGGGGACTTCGTCCACCGAGCACAGATACGCAGTATTTT
CATGRGLRPPSTDTQYF
>TRBJ1-2|NA|NA|TRBV7-2
TGTGCCAGCAGCTTCATAACGGGAACAACCTCCTATGGCTACACCTTC
CASSFITGTTSYGYTF
>TRBJ2-7|NA|many|TRBV28
TGTGCCAGCAGTTTACGGGCAGGGTGGTACGAGCAGTACTTC
CASSLRAGWYEQYF
>TRBJ2-5|NA|many|TRBV11-2
TGTGCCAGCAGCTTACATGACATCCAAGAGACCCAGTACTTC
CASSLHDIQETQYF
>TRBJ1-1|NA|many|TRBV27
TGTGCCAGCAGGCGGAACCTGTACACTGAAGCTTTCTTT
CASRRNLYTEAFF
>TRBJ1-1|NA|NA|TRBV27
TGTGCCAGCGGACTATTACAGGGCATGAACACTGAAGCTTTCTTT
CASGLLQGMNTEAFF
>TRBJ2-7|TRBD1|few|TRBV30
TGTGCCTGGAGGGAGACAGGGGGCTACGAGCAGTACTTC
CAWRETGGYEQYF
>TRBJ1-1|NA|few|TRBV5-1
TGCGCCAGCAGCTTGGCCCCGGGAGGGGCTGAAGCTTTCTTT
CASSLAPGGAEAFF
>TRBJ1-2|NA|NA|TRBV19
TGTGCCAGTAGCTCAGCCAGTTCTAACTATGGCTACACCTTC
CASSSASSNYGYTF
>TRBJ1-1|NA|many|TRBV27
TGTGCCAGCAGTTTATACTGGGGTAAGGTCACTGAAGCTTTCTTT
CASSLYWGKVTEAFF
>TRBJ2-7|TRBD2|many|TRBV9
TGTGCCAGCAGCGTAGGGGGACTAGCCCACGAGCAGTACTTC
CASSVGGLAHEQYF
>TRBJ2-1|TRBD1|NA|TRBV18
TGTGCCAGCTCACCGATCGTGGCAGGGGGCTATGAGCAGTTCTTC
CASSPIVAGGYEQFF
>TRBJ2-3|NA|NA|TRBV24-1
TGTGCCACCAGTTCCACTGTTTCGGGCACAGATACGCAGTATTTT
CATSSTVSGTDTQYF
>TRBJ2-7|NA|many|TRBV28
TGTGCCAGCAGCTGGCTGCAGGGCCACGAGCAGTACTTC
CASSWLQGHEQYF
>TRBJ2-7|NA|many|TRBV6-1
TGTGCCAGCAGACTCAGGGGCCGCCTTTACGAGCAGTACTTC
CASRLRGRLYEQYF
>TRBJ2-1|NA|many|TRBV2
TGTGCCAGCAATGTTATACTAGCCCACAATGAGCAGTTCTTC
CASNVILAHNEQFF
>TRBJ1-1|NA|few|TRBV4-1
TGCGCCAGCAGCCAAGATGAGGACCACTGGAACACTGAAGCTTTCTTT
CASSQDEDHWNTEAFF
>TRBJ2-1|NA|few|TRBV6-1
TGTGCCAGCACTGGGCCTCACAATGAGCAGTTCTTC
CASTGPHNEQFF
>TRBJ2-3|TRBD1|NA|TRBV5-1
TGTGCCAGCAGCGCAGGCGGGACAGGGACGGGAACAGATACGCAGTATTTT
CASSAGGTGTGTDTQYF
>TRBJ1-3|NA|many|TRBV11-2
TGTGCCAGCAGCTCCGGGGCTAACACCATATATTTT
CASSSGANTIYF
>TRBJ2-1|TRBD2|many|TRBV19
TGTGCCAGTAGTATAGCCTCCGGCGGTAGCGGGAGGGCCTATGAGCAGTTCTTC
CASSIASGGSGRAYEQFF
>TRBJ2-1|NA|many|TRBV5-1
TGCGCCAGCAGTCAAGCTAGCGTCATCAATGAGCAGTTCTTC
CASSQASVINEQFF
>TRBJ2-2|TRBD1|NA|TRBV15
TGTGCCACCAGCAGACAGGGGGACACCGGGGAGCTGTTTTTT
CATSRQGDTGELFF